This TCR beta chain is from a study of OX40 agonist ivuxolimab in advanced cancers. Study-wide background: Patients treated during dose escalation were battling hepatocellular carcinoma, melanoma, renal cell or head and neck cancer. Prior checkpoint blockade (anti-PD-1, anti-PD-L1 or anti-CTLA-4) was permitted; 40% had it.

The method was immunoSEQ multiplex PCR; TCRdb's version includes in-frame clones alone and lacks a portion of them. The sample includes more than 40,000 clones, 82% of them seen just once. V was cut by 3 bases and J by 4 bases, with 11 bases left in between. This CDR3 has 13 amino acids. Germline V gene sequence: CDR1 SGDLS, CDR2 YYNGEE. Autoimmune disease history or systemic immunosuppression led to patients being barred. The source was CD4+ or CD8+ T cells sorted from blood, collected in a trial of the OX40 agonist ivuxolimab. This sequence joins TRBV9 and TRBJ2-7; no clear D. The origin of this receptor is an adult with an advanced solid tumor such as melanoma, head and neck, liver or kidney cancer. CDR3 sequence (DNA): TGTGCCAGCAGCGGACCCCTGGGGTACGAGCAGTACTTC. Protein sequence: CASSGPLGYEQYF.